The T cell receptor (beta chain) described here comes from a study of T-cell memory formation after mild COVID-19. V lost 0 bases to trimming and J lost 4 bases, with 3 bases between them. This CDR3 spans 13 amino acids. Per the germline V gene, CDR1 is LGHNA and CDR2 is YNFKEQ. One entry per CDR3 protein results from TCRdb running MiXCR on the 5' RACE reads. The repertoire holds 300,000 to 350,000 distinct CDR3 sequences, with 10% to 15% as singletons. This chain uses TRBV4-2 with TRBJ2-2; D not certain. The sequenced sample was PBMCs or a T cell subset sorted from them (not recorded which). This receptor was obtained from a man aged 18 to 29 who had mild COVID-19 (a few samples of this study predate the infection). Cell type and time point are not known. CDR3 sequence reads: CASSQDSTGELFF. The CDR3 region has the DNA TGTGCCAGCAGCCAAGATAGCACCGGGGAGCTGTTTTTT.